This is a list of T cell receptor beta chains from one sample in a study of blood T cells in healthy people across ages. MiXCR, run by TCRdb on the 5' RACE reads, gives a single entry per CDR3 protein. The table records about 670,000 distinct CDR3 sequences, approximately 52% of them present only once. Sequencing used blood. Receptors were obtained from a woman of 80 years or more in good health. The CDR3 runs from the conserved cysteine through the conserved F or W. The D gene is left open where the match is weak. Clone size is shown for a subset of rows, as once, few, many or a class of expanded clone.

J: TRBJ2-7; size: -; V: TRBV12-3/TRBV12-4; D: TRBD1; CDR3: CASGTGRNEQYF; DNA: TGTGCCAGCGGGACAGGGCGGAATGAGCAGTACTTC
J: TRBJ2-1; size: many; V: TRBV29-1; D: -; CDR3: CSVEPPGEGEDEQFF; DNA: TGCAGCGTTGAACCCCCCGGAGAGGGGGAAGATGAGCAGTTCTTC
J: TRBJ1-4; size: few; V: TRBV20-1; D: -; CDR3: CSAREDSGFRLFF; DNA: TGCAGTGCTAGAGAGGATAGCGGTTTTCGACTGTTTTTT
J: TRBJ1-4; size: -; V: TRBV20-1; D: -; CDR3: CSVTPNINEKLFF; DNA: TGCAGTGTCACCCCGAATATCAATGAAAAACTGTTTTTT
J: TRBJ1-1; size: -; V: TRBV5-1; D: -; CDR3: CASSLGKDNEAFF; DNA: TGCGCCAGCAGCTTAGGTAAAGATAATGAAGCTTTCTTT
J: TRBJ2-3; size: many; V: TRBV18; D: TRBD2; CDR3: CASSPTGSGIGTDTQYF; DNA: TGTGCCAGCTCACCAACGGGTAGCGGGATTGGAACAGATACGCAGTATTTT
J: TRBJ1-5; size: many; V: TRBV3-1; D: -; CDR3: CASSQDRILNQPQHF; DNA: TGTGCCAGCAGCCAAGATCGCATCTTAAATCAGCCCCAGCATTTT
J: TRBJ2-4; size: few; V: TRBV7-9; D: TRBD1; CDR3: CASSPLGDRGFGNIQYF; DNA: TGTGCCAGCAGCCCCCTCGGGGACAGGGGTTTTGGAAACATTCAGTACTTC
J: TRBJ2-1; size: -; V: TRBV7-2; D: -; CDR3: CASSRGPENNEQFF; DNA: TGTGCCAGCAGCCGGGGACCAGAGAACAATGAGCAGTTCTTC
J: TRBJ1-2; size: once; V: TRBV12-3/TRBV12-4; D: -; CDR3: CASSSLQGEYGYTF; DNA: TGTGCCAGCAGCAGCCTTCAGGGTGAATATGGCTACACCTTC
J: TRBJ2-5; size: few; V: TRBV5-1; D: -; CDR3: CASSIGIQRETQYF; DNA: TGCGCCAGCAGCATCGGGATCCAACGGGAGACCCAGTACTTC
J: TRBJ2-7; size: once; V: TRBV7-2; D: TRBD2; CDR3: CASSSPTSGGVYEQYF; DNA: TGTGCCAGCAGTTCACCAACTAGCGGGGGCGTCTACGAGCAGTACTTC
J: TRBJ2-1; size: -; V: TRBV28; D: -; CDR3: CASSLNPREQFF; DNA: TGTGCCAGCAGTTTAAATCCGAGAGAGCAGTTCTTC
J: TRBJ2-4; size: many; V: TRBV7-9; D: TRBD1; CDR3: CASSPPGDRVLAKNIQYF; DNA: TGTGCCAGCAGCCCACCTGGGGACAGGGTATTAGCCAAAAACATTCAGTACTTC
J: TRBJ2-3; size: few; V: TRBV9; D: -; CDR3: CASSVSGLTDTRYF; DNA: TGTGCCAGCAGCGTGAGCGGGTTAACAGATACGCGGTATTTT
J: TRBJ2-3; size: -; V: TRBV18; D: -; CDR3: CASSPGVTDTQYF; DNA: TGTGCCAGCTCACCCGGGGTGACAGATACGCAGTATTTT
J: TRBJ2-7; size: -; V: TRBV20-1; D: TRBD2; CDR3: CSARIFRTSGYNEQYF; DNA: TGCAGTGCTAGAATTTTTCGGACTAGCGGCTACAATGAGCAGTACTTC
J: TRBJ1-2; size: many; V: TRBV27; D: -; CDR3: CASSLNRIGKGYTF; DNA: TGTGCCAGCAGTTTAAACCGGATCGGTAAAGGGTACACCTTC
J: TRBJ1-5; size: few; V: TRBV27; D: -; CDR3: CASSQGRYQPQHF; DNA: TGTGCCAGCAGTCAGGGCAGATATCAGCCCCAGCATTTT
J: TRBJ1-3; size: -; V: TRBV30; D: -; CDR3: CAWSPAGNTIYF; DNA: TGTGCCTGGAGCCCAGCTGGAAACACCATATATTTT
J: TRBJ1-2; size: -; V: TRBV5-1; D: TRBD1; CDR3: CASSLARTGGRGYTF; DNA: TGCGCCAGCAGCTTGGCCCGGACAGGGGGCCGCGGCTACACCTTC
J: TRBJ1-2; size: -; V: TRBV28; D: -; CDR3: CASSLTGAGYGYTF; DNA: TGTGCCAGCAGTTTAACCGGGGCGGGCTATGGCTACACCTTC
J: TRBJ2-3; size: many; V: TRBV12-3/TRBV12-4; D: -; CDR3: CASSLWRKFTDTQYF; DNA: TGTGCCAGCAGTTTGTGGCGGAAGTTCACAGATACGCAGTATTTT
J: TRBJ2-3; size: few; V: TRBV28; D: TRBD2; CDR3: CASSVSGRKTDTQYF; DNA: TGTGCCAGCAGTGTAAGCGGGAGGAAGACAGATACGCAGTATTTT
J: TRBJ2-6; size: few; V: TRBV10-3; D: TRBD2; CDR3: CATGGSGANVLTF; DNA: TGTGCCACGGGGGGCTCTGGGGCCAACGTCCTGACTTTC
J: TRBJ2-7; size: -; V: TRBV30; D: -; CDR3: CAWSVRGYEQYF; DNA: TGTGCCTGGAGTGTAAGAGGCTACGAGCAGTACTTC
J: TRBJ2-7; size: -; V: TRBV7-2; D: -; CDR3: CASSLEASNYEQYF; DNA: TGTGCCAGCAGCTTAGAGGCTTCTAACTACGAGCAGTACTTC
J: TRBJ2-7; size: few; V: TRBV3-1; D: TRBD2; CDR3: CASSQGVTSASYEQYF; DNA: TGTGCCAGCAGCCAAGGTGTCACTAGCGCTTCCTACGAGCAGTACTTC
J: TRBJ1-2; size: many; V: TRBV12-3/TRBV12-4; D: -; CDR3: CASAMGHTYGYTF; DNA: TGTGCCAGCGCTATGGGACATACCTATGGCTACACCTTC
J: TRBJ2-1; size: many; V: TRBV5-1; D: -; CDR3: CASSPSSLSHEQFF; DNA: TGCGCCAGCAGCCCTTCCTCCCTTAGCCATGAGCAGTTCTTC
J: TRBJ1-6; size: -; V: TRBV7-3; D: TRBD1; CDR3: CASSLQGTGDSPLHF; DNA: TGTGCCAGCAGCTTACAAGGGACAGGGGATTCACCCCTCCACTTT
J: TRBJ1-2; size: -; V: TRBV4-1; D: -; CDR3: CASSHLEGVGRKGYTF; DNA: TGCGCCAGCAGCCACCTAGAGGGGGTAGGGCGGAAAGGCTACACCTTC
J: TRBJ2-2; size: few; V: TRBV10-3; D: -; CDR3: CASRSAENTGELFF; DNA: TGTGCCTCCCGTAGCGCAGAAAACACCGGGGAGCTGTTTTTT
J: TRBJ2-3; size: -; V: TRBV7-2; D: -; CDR3: CASSLVRGALTDTQYF; DNA: TGTGCCAGCAGCTTAGTTCGGGGGGCCCTCACAGATACGCAGTATTTT
J: TRBJ2-5; size: many; V: TRBV28; D: TRBD1; CDR3: CASSSGQGQETQYF; DNA: TGTGCCAGCAGTTCTGGACAGGGCCAAGAGACCCAGTACTTC
J: TRBJ2-2; size: -; V: TRBV3-1; D: -; CDR3: CASSLYNTGEPFF; DNA: TGTGCCAGCAGCCTCTACAACACCGGGGAGCCGTTTTTT
J: TRBJ2-1; size: -; V: TRBV4-1; D: -; CDR3: CASSRPRLSWARGGNEQFF; DNA: TGCGCCAGCAGCCGCCCAAGGTTATCGTGGGCCCGAGGTGGTAATGAGCAGTTCTTC
J: TRBJ2-1; size: -; V: TRBV18; D: TRBD2; CDR3: CASSPGTASGSHEQFF; DNA: TGTGCCAGCTCACCAGGTACCGCTAGCGGGAGCCATGAGCAGTTCTTC
J: TRBJ2-3; size: -; V: TRBV11-1; D: -; CDR3: CASSLGSSDTQYF; DNA: TGTGCCAGCAGCTTGGGGTCGTCAGATACGCAGTATTTT
J: TRBJ1-3; size: -; V: TRBV11-2; D: TRBD1; CDR3: CASSTGGRGSGNTIYF; DNA: TGTGCCAGCAGCACAGGGGGCAGGGGCTCTGGAAACACCATATATTTT
J: TRBJ2-3; size: few; V: TRBV5-1; D: -; CDR3: CASSRDISDTQYF; DNA: TGCGCCAGCAGCCGGGACATCTCAGATACGCAGTATTTT
J: TRBJ2-5; size: many; V: TRBV12-3/TRBV12-4; D: -; CDR3: CASSFGRETQYF; DNA: TGTGCCAGCAGTTTTGGAAGGGAGACCCAGTACTTC
J: TRBJ2-3; size: -; V: TRBV9; D: -; CDR3: CASSVESAVGTDTQYF; DNA: TGTGCCAGCAGCGTAGAGTCGGCAGTAGGCACAGATACGCAGTATTTT
J: TRBJ1-3; size: -; V: TRBV5-1; D: -; CDR3: CASSLEGYGNTIYF; DNA: TGCGCCAGCAGCTTGGAAGGGTACGGAAACACCATATATTTT
J: TRBJ1-4; size: -; V: TRBV5-1; D: -; CDR3: CASREERWGTGWGEKLFF; DNA: TGCGCCAGCAGAGAGGAGAGGTGGGGCACTGGATGGGGCGAAAAACTGTTTTTT
J: TRBJ2-2; size: -; V: TRBV7-6; D: TRBD2; CDR3: CASSLGTSLPTGELFF; DNA: TGTGCCAGCAGCTTAGGGACTAGCTTACCCACCGGGGAGCTGTTTTTT
J: TRBJ2-4; size: few; V: TRBV28; D: TRBD1; CDR3: CASSAPGTGHKNIQYF; DNA: TGTGCCAGCAGTGCCCCCGGGACAGGGCACAAAAACATTCAGTACTTC